The source of this T cell receptor (beta chain) is a study of brain T cells in children with intractable seizures (dated by TCRdb to the early 2020s). Regarding the research as a whole: As a first screen for immune gene transcripts, resected brain tissue from 53 pediatric epilepsy surgery cases was run on a NanoString immunology panel. Eight of the 12 selected surgery cases also had pre-surgery blood sequenced, which left four cases with brain tissue only.

TCR beta chain sequences were generated from genomic DNA using the immunoSEQ assay. The authors' pipeline ran thus. Any CDR3 sequence that did not begin with the conserved framework cysteine at position 104 was removed by hand. To get clonality, the normalized Shannon's Diversity Index was subtracted from one, giving values from 0 (maximal diversity) to 1 (oligoclonal). Chi-squared comparison-of-proportions tests assessed whether the same CDR3 differed in frequency between samples, such as brain versus blood. Public clonotypes were found by searching immuneACCESS, and the VDJdb browser was used to assess similarity to known antiviral clonotypes. TCRdb obtained this table from immuneACCESS and retained in-frame rearrangements with V and J assigned. These tables miss some clones; where compared with another copy, unresolved V genes account for less than half of the shortfall, and the remainder is unexplained. V and J calls and clone size are those listed in that table; D and trimming were worked out from the DNA. A total of just under 65,000 clones appear in this sample, around 96% of them only once. Together, the top ten hold approximately 0.38% of the sample.

Results the study describes overall, beyond this receptor: Because sequencing depth differed between pre- and post-surgery blood, the absence of clones from the pre-surgery sample may reflect undersampling. Viral specificity was inferred solely from CDR3 sequence similarity, and the HCMV serostatus of the patients was not known.

The time point label, as the study defines it: resected brain tissue, or blood drawn just prior to surgery. The surgery cases with the highest brain T cell transcript signatures were chosen for TCR beta chain sequencing of brain tissue, and also of blood when blood was available. Before surgery, the patients had been given at least one anti-epileptic drug. The TCR-sequenced patients were children whose drug-resistant epilepsy was caused by tuberous sclerosis complex, focal cortical dysplasia, Rasmussen encephalitis or hemimegalencephaly. Blood was drawn right before the epilepsy surgery. The Monarch genomic DNA purification kit was used to extract bulk genomic DNA from unsorted brain tissue and whole blood. V is trimmed back by 0 bases and J by 6 bases, and the junction contains 3 bases that no gene match accounts for. Sequences SGHTA (CDR1) and FQGNSA (CDR2) are obtained from the germline V gene. There are 15 amino acids in the CDR3, from cysteine to phenylalanine inclusive. The entry retains the CDR3 DNA only, 45 bases that are in frame from base 1.

On this clone itself: The antigen it recognizes is unknown. No much larger clone exists at a distance of one base, and base qualities are not known.

Recombination linked TRBV7-2 to TRBJ1-5; the central 9 bases match TRBD1. The TCR sequence derives from a boy under two years old with focal cortical dysplasia and intractable seizures. The material was peripheral blood, obtained at surgery. The CDR3 region reads CASSLAQGASQPQHF. In nucleotides, the sequence is TGTGCCAGCAGCTTAGCACAGGGGGCAAGTCAGCCCCAGCATTTT. The variable domain in full, with residues beyond the CDR3 obtained from the reference TRBV7-2 and TRBJ1-5 genes, is GAGVSQSPSNKVTEKGKDVELRCDPISGHTALYWYRQSLGQGLEFLIYFQGNSAPDKSGLPSDRFSAERTGGSVSTLTIQRTQQEDSAVYLCASSLAQGASQPQHFGDGTRLSIL.